Below, one T cell receptor beta chain is given with its context. This record comes from a study of PD-1 blockade in classical Hodgkin lymphoma. The overall study: Patients had nivolumab dosed at 3 mg/kg, delivered intravenously every 2 weeks.

The CDR3 has 13 amino acids. Germline loops: CDR1 SNHLY, CDR2 FYNNEI. V dropped 7 bases and J dropped 8 bases, with 17 bases sitting between them. TCRdb's table, derived via immunoSEQ multiplex PCR, lists solely in-frame clones and lacks some. The repertoire holds roughly 11,000 clones, with around 75% as singletons. Following autologous stem cell transplantation, relapse occurred in every patient, and exposure to brentuximab vedotin varied. Responses achieved at best were complete response, partial response or progressive disease. V and J are TRBV2 and TRBJ1-1; D is ambiguous. This clonotype was obtained from a human donor with classical Hodgkin lymphoma. This specimen was peripheral blood mononuclear cells (PBMCs), taken at baseline. The CDR3 here is CASIPALGSEAFF. For the CDR3, the DNA is TGTGCCAGCATCCCGGCCCTAGGGTCCGAAGCTTTCTTT.